Following are 5 T cell receptor beta chains from one sample sequenced in a study of blood T cell repertoires in COVID-19. Assay used: immunoSEQ multiplex PCR; TCRdb lists only in-frame clones, some missing. Of 120,000 to 150,000 clones listed, approximately 86% were seen once; the top ten hold 2.5% to 3%. The sequenced sample was peripheral blood. These receptors all come from a woman aged 40 to 49 with active or convalescent COVID-19.

The chain employs TRBV5-1 and TRBJ2-7, with D tentatively TRBD1 (6 bases). The CDR3 spans 17 residues. V shed 0 bases and J shed 2 bases, with 18 bases lying between them. Germline values: CDR1 SGHRS, CDR2 YFSETQ. The chain's CDR3 is CASSLDRALGRTYEQYF. CDR3 DNA sequence: TGCGCCAGCAGCTTGGACAGGGCCTTGGGACGGACCTACGAGCAGTACTTC.

The CDR3 DNA reads TGTGCCAGCAGTGAACCGGCCCGGGGGAGCTATGGCTACACCTTC. It translates to CASSEPARGSYGYTF. This chain uses TRBV6-1 with TRBJ1-2; possibly TRBD1 for D (5 bases). Trimming took off 2 bases at V and 4 bases at J, with 14 bases between the two ends. The CDR3 has 15 amino acids. The germline V gene encodes CDR1 MNHNS and CDR2 SASEGT.

In its sample, this clone was seen a few times. The chain has TRBV9 and TRBJ1-5, with 8 bases identical to TRBD1. The CDR3 sequence is 13 residues long. Germline V gives CDR1 SGDLS, CDR2 YYNGEE. Germline trimming cut 3 bases from V and 7 bases from J; bases unmatched to any gene: 3. The CDR3 DNA is TGTGCCAGCAGCGGACAGGGGAGCCAGCCCCAGCATTTT. It translates to CASSGQGSQPQHF.

V is TRBV27 and J is TRBJ2-1; 9 nucleotides align to TRBD1. Germline V gene sequence: CDR1 MNHEY, CDR2 SMNVEV (reference sequence). The V segment lost 3 bases and the J segment 1 base; nucleotides outside the gene matches: 7. The CDR3 contains 17 residues. This chain's CDR3 is CASSLTAGTGSYNEQFF. The CDR3 bases are TGTGCCAGCAGTTTGACCGCCGGGACAGGGTCCTACAATGAGCAGTTCTTC.

The V call is TRBV6-1, the J call TRBJ1-2, with 11 bases aligning to TRBD1. The V gene's germline CDR1 is MNHNS and CDR2 SASEGT. Trimming cost V 3 bases and J 6 bases; bases outside gene matches: 6. This CDR3 has 15 amino acids. The CDR3 region is CASSDVGQGANGYTF. The CDR3 DNA reads TGTGCCAGCAGTGACGTCGGACAGGGGGCCAATGGCTACACCTTC.